A single sample gave rise to the 17 T cell receptor beta chains below, sequenced in a study of blood T cell repertoires in COVID-19. Data came from immunoSEQ multiplex PCR; TCRdb stores just in-frame clones and leaves some out. The sample lists under 150,000 clones, approximately 88% occurring once. Input material: peripheral blood. Receptors originate from a woman in her forties with acute or convalescent COVID-19.

This chain uses TRBV6-1 with TRBJ1-2; no clear D. V gave up 2 bases and J gave up 8 bases, with 9 bases separating them. Germline CDR1 MNHNS, CDR2 SASEGT. CDR3 length equals 12 residues. The CDR3 nucleotides are TGTGCCAGCAGTGAAATGATGGGCGGCTACACCTTC. This codes for CASSEMMGGYTF.

This clone came up a few times. The V and J genes are TRBV2 and TRBJ1-1; TRBD1 agrees at 8 bases. Trimming at V came to 8 bases and at J to 2 bases, leaving 13 bases not matched to a gene. The V gene's germline CDR1 is SNHLY and CDR2 FYNNEI. There are 16 residues in the CDR3. The CDR3 loop reads CASRSQGASSNTEAFF. For the CDR3, the DNA is TGTGCCAGCCGTTCCCAGGGGGCAAGTTCTAACACTGAAGCTTTCTTT. Based on the CDR3 plus reference TRBV2 and TRBJ1-1, the full variable domain is EPEVTQTPSHQVTQMGQEVILRCVPISNHLYFYWYRQILGQKVEFLVSFYNNEISEKSEIFDDQFSVERPDGSNFTLKIRSTKLEDSAMYFCASRSQGASSNTEAFFGQGTRLTVV.

The rearrangement uses TRBV2 and TRBJ2-3; TRBD2 matches at 9 bases. CDR1 and CDR2 from the germline V gene are SNHLY and FYNNEI. V shed 3 bases, J shed 0 bases, and the junction held 7 bases outside the gene matches. There are 17 residues in the CDR3. The CDR3: CASSDSALAGSTDTQYF. Written as DNA, the CDR3 is TGTGCCAGCAGTGACTCGGCCCTAGCGGGGAGCACAGATACGCAGTATTTT. The whole variable domain, remainder taken from reference TRBV2 and TRBJ2-3, is EPEVTQTPSHQVTQMGQEVILRCVPISNHLYFYWYRQILGQKVEFLVSFYNNEISEKSEIFDDQFSVERPDGSNFTLKIRSTKLEDSAMYFCASSDSALAGSTDTQYFGPGTRLTVL.

The rearrangement joins TRBV5-1 to TRBJ2-3; 7 nucleotides agree with TRBD1. The CDR3 is made up of 15 amino acids. With 2 bases clipped from V and 14 bases from J, the junction kept 17 bases outside the gene matches. CDR1 is SGHRS and CDR2 is YFSETQ in the germline V gene. The CDR3 nucleotides are TGCGCCAGCAGCTTCGCTGCGACAGGGCACGGTGGGGCGTATTTT. Translating gives CASSFAATGHGGAYF.

The chain uses TRBV6-1 and TRBJ1-6; 8 nucleotides agree with TRBD1. The CDR3 is 16 residues long. Germline CDR1 reads MNHNS; CDR2 reads SASEGT. With V trimmed by 2 bases and J by 4 bases, 4 bases remained unmatched. For the CDR3, the DNA is TGTGCCAGCAGTGAATCCGGACAGGGATATAATTCACCCCTCCACTTT. This sequence encodes CASSESGQGYNSPLHF.

This clone came up a few times. This chain connects TRBV5-1 to TRBJ1-1; D perhaps matches TRBD1 (5 bases). This CDR3 is built from 14 residues. V shed 5 bases and J shed 1 base, with 12 bases lying between them. The germline V gene encodes CDR1 SGHRS and CDR2 YFSETQ. CDR3 DNA: TGCGCCAGCAGGAAGACGACAGAGAACACTGAAGCTTTCTTT. The encoded protein is CASRKTTENTEAFF. Supplemented by reference TRBV5-1 and TRBJ1-1, the full variable domain reads KAGVTQTPRYLIKTRGQQVTLSCSPISGHRSVSWYQQTPGQGLQFLFEYFSETQRNKGNFPGRFSGRQFSNSRSEMNVSTLELGDSALYLCASRKTTENTEAFFGQGTRLTVV.

The chain employs TRBV5-1 and TRBJ1-6; D is unresolved. V lost 0 bases, J lost 8 bases, and 9 bases lay in between. The length of the CDR3 is 14 residues. Per germline, CDR1 SGHRS and CDR2 YFSETQ. The CDR3 reads CASSLAKADSPLHF. The DNA for the CDR3 is TGCGCCAGCAGCTTGGCCAAAGCCGATTCACCCCTCCACTTT.

The chain joins TRBV9 to TRBJ2-1; TRBD2 agrees at 12 bases. The germline V gene encodes CDR1 SGDLS and CDR2 YYNGEE. With V trimmed by 3 bases and J by 12 bases, 10 bases remained unmatched. The CDR3 is 15 amino acids. The CDR3 loop reads CASSASLAGGPAQFF. The DNA for the CDR3 is TGTGCCAGCAGCGCCTCTCTAGCGGGGGGGCCCGCGCAGTTCTTC.

The chain is built from TRBV6-5 and TRBJ1-1, with TRBD1 matching over 7 bases. With V trimmed by 5 bases and J by 0 bases, 6 bases remained unmatched. The CDR3 spans 15 residues. CDR1 and CDR2 from the germline V gene are MNHEY and SVGAGI. The CDR3 coding sequence is TGTGCCAGCAGTCAAACCGGGACAGTGAACACTGAAGCTTTCTTT. Its protein is CASSQTGTVNTEAFF.

The chain is built from TRBV18 and TRBJ1-2; D call uncertain. CDR3 length equals 16 residues. V lost 6 bases, J lost 0 bases, and 17 bases lay in between. The germline gives CDR1 KGHSH, CDR2 LQKENI. Here the CDR3 reads CASSLGGPATNYGYTF. CDR3 nucleotides: TGTGCCAGCTCCCTAGGAGGGCCGGCTACTAACTATGGCTACACCTTC.

This clone was detected only a few times. This rearrangement joins TRBV11-2 to TRBJ1-2, with 7 bases identical to TRBD1. CDR1 and CDR2 (germline): SGHAT, FQNNGV. V lost 1 base to trimming and J lost 3 bases; unmatched junction nucleotides: 8. CDR3 length: 16 residues. The CDR3 here is CASSLATGVGYYGYTF. For the CDR3, the DNA is TGTGCCAGCAGCTTAGCCACAGGGGTGGGTTACTATGGCTACACCTTC.

The chain joins TRBV5-4 to TRBJ1-2; D remains unclear. Trimming left V 4 bases short and J 0 bases short, with 13 bases between. Per germline, CDR1 SGHNT and CDR2 YYREEE (reference sequence). The CDR3 spans 15 residues. The chain's CDR3 is CASSLTQSTNYGYTF. DNA for the CDR3: TGTGCCAGCAGCCTCACACAGTCGACTAACTATGGCTACACCTTC.

This clone came up a few times. The gene calls are TRBV3-1 (or the pseudogene TRBV3-2) and TRBJ2-3; a possible D gene is TRBD2 (6 bases). CDR3 length: 15 amino acids. Germline V gives CDR1 LGHDT, CDR2 YNNKEL (reference sequence). V lost 3 bases, J lost 2 bases, and 12 bases lay in between. CDR3 loop: CASSHGGSATDTQYF. CDR3 bases: TGTGCCAGCAGCCATGGGGGGAGCGCCACAGATACGCAGTATTTT.

The J gene is TRBJ2-1, the V gene TRBV7-2; possibly TRBD2 for D (7 bases). V was pared by 2 bases and J by 4 bases, with 15 bases between. Germline V gives CDR1 SGHTA, CDR2 FQGNSA. The CDR3 covers 16 residues. CDR3 amino acids: CASSLFGRGTYNEQFF. DNA of the CDR3: TGTGCCAGCAGCTTATTTGGGCGGGGGACATACAATGAGCAGTTCTTC.

This sequence joins TRBV7-8 and TRBJ2-6; D may be TRBD1 or TRBD2 (6 bases each). Trimming pared 5 bases from V and 4 bases from J, leaving 12 bases between. The CDR3 covers 15 residues. Germline lookup yields CDR1 SGHVS and CDR2 FQNEAQ. CDR3 sequence reads: CASSRGGRGANVLTF. In nucleotides, the CDR3 is TGTGCCAGCAGCCGAGGGGGGCGAGGGGCCAACGTCCTGACTTTC. The full variable domain, rest sourced from reference TRBV7-8 and TRBJ2-6, is GAGVSQSPRYKVAKRGQDVALRCDPISGHVSLFWYQQALGQGPEFLTYFQNEAQLDKSGLPSDRFFAERPEGSVSTLKIQRTQQEDSAVYLCASSRGGRGANVLTFGAGSRLTVL.

The V gene is TRBV10-2, the J gene TRBJ1-6; 9 nucleotides align to TRBD1. This CDR3 is built from 17 residues. J gave up 13 bases and V 7 bases, and 20 bases lay outside the gene matches. CDR1 and CDR2 (germline): WSHSY, SAAADI. This CDR3 is CASTALGQGGAADPLHF. Written as DNA, the CDR3 is TGCGCCAGCACCGCGTTGGGACAGGGAGGTGCGGCTGATCCCCTCCACTTT.

This chain joins TRBV12-3 or TRBV12-4 and TRBJ1-1, with TRBD1 matching 9 bases. The CDR3 totals 13 residues. V was clipped by 5 bases and J by 11 bases; unmatched bases: 9. The CDR3, as DNA: TGTGCCAGCAGTGCTACAGGGGGCGCGGGGGCTTTCTTT. It codes for CASSATGGAGAFF.